This record covers a single T cell receptor beta chain. As yet, its antigen is unknown. Sequencing was designed to attain a depth spanning 1 in 200,000 to 1 in 1 million T cells. Profiled with immunoSEQ multiplex PCR; TCRdb holds only in-frame clones, not every one. Among about 28,000 clones listed, 45% to 65% were seen once. This sample was taken from a study of cytotoxic CD8 clonotypes in ibrutinib-treated CLL. About the study: Patients attained about 24 partial and 2 complete responses; at median about 74 months, around 15 remained remitted while about twelve progressed.

The V and J ends lost 6 bases and 2 bases, in that order; junction bases with no gene match: 7. Germline values: CDR1 MDHEN, CDR2 SYDVKM. This CDR3 contains 15 residues. The study, taken as a whole, reports: Clonality went up at ibrutinib response and then declined back toward baseline at progression. Baseline-level clonality went beyond age-matched healthy donors and moved in step with circulating CD8+ T-cell counts.

The clonotype originates from a human donor with chronic lymphocytic leukemia. Here the sequenced sample was PBMCs, taken before ibrutinib treatment. The chain carries TRBV28 and TRBJ1-1, with 9 bases fitting TRBD1. The CDR3: CASSFGQGRNTEAFF. The DNA of the CDR3 is TGTGCCAGCAGCTTTGGACAGGGGAGAAACACTGAAGCTTTCTTT.